This T cell receptor beta chain was obtained from a study of blood T cell repertoires in COVID-19. Study in general: T cells, B-cell-depleted T cells, or PBMCs provided the cDNA or gDNA that served as material.

The method was immunoSEQ multiplex PCR; TCRdb's version includes in-frame clones alone and lacks a portion of them. This sample has around 260,000 clones, with 89% found just once. Germline CDR1 and CDR2: LNHDA and SQIVND (reference sequence). With 6 bases removed from V and 14 bases from J, the gap between germline ends came to 16 bases. This CDR3 spans 11 amino acids. Sequencing was done on a sample of peripheral blood. The rearrangement uses TRBV19 and TRBJ2-5; maybe TRBD1 (5 bases). This receptor was taken from a woman aged 40 to 50 who had recovered from COVID-19. In DNA form, the CDR3 reads TGTGCCAGTAGCCGAGGACACCAGTTATACTTC. Its translation is CASSRGHQLYF.